This note documents a single TCR beta chain sequence. Its binding antigen is unknown. No base qualities exist here, and no much larger clone lies one base off it. The data derive from a study of a mutant IDH1 vaccine in newly diagnosed glioma (dated by TCRdb to about 2021). Regarding the complete study: Vaccination began 4-6 weeks after radiotherapy alone, or alongside temozolomide cycles in the chemotherapy-containing groups. Of the approximately 33 treated patients, approximately 62% were male and 37.5% were female, and the mean age was approximately 37 years. Before enrollment, patients had received standard therapy of radiotherapy alone, temozolomide alone, or radiochemotherapy with temozolomide; most received the combination. Visit V12 was the week-35 safety follow-up and visit V13 was the week-47 end of study. Peripheral blood was drawn at six visits: V03 (baseline), V05, V07, V10, V12 and V13. For exploratory analyses, some 24 treated patients had longitudinal TCRB deep sequencing done wherever samples were available. Overall study results and their limits: Pseudoprogression seemed to be unrelated to changes in the top peripheral T cell clonotypes found by TCRB sequencing. The authors stated that sample limitations prevented analyses of patient blood samples from being reproduced. PBMC samples for TCRB deep sequencing were selected based on availability. Immune responses induced by the vaccine were seen in 90% to 95% of patients across multiple MHC alleles.

The receptor library was made with the immunoSEQ multiplex PCR assay. Rearranged TCR beta chain sequences were amplified with the hsTCRB Kit following the manufacturer's protocol. Sequencing of TCRB libraries was carried out on an Illumina MiSeq. Processing in the source paper ran as follows. The proprietary platform of the kit vendor was used for demultiplexing, trimming and gene mapping. TCRdb stores this immuneACCESS table with in-frame sequences only. Part of the clones is absent; in the studies checked, under half of the shortfall reflects unresolved V genes, and no reason is known for the rest. V and J calls and clone size follow that table, whereas D and trimming were derived from the DNA. The sample table records some 60,000 clones; roughly 76% of these occur just once. Jointly, the top ten make up roughly 5.2% of the sample. V sheds 8 bases and J sheds 8 bases, leaving 12 bases between their ends. Including cysteine and phenylalanine, the CDR3 has 12 amino acids. Left in the record is the CDR3 DNA by itself, 36 bases read in frame from the first base. The germline V gene encodes CDR1 LNHDA and CDR2 SQIVND (reference sequence).

The time point label corresponds to: week 35, safety follow-up. A 20-mer mutant IDH1 peptide at 300 micrograms in Montanide made up each vaccine dose, which was injected subcutaneously together with topical imiquimod. Eight vaccinations were administered to patients in weeks 1, 3, 5, 7, 11, 15, 19 and 23, corresponding to visits V03 through V10. Donors had newly diagnosed WHO grade 3 or 4 IDH1-mutant astrocytomas with loss of nuclear ATRX. The samples were drawn from NOA16, a multicentre, single-arm, open-label phase I trial in Germany that tested a mutant IDH1 peptide vaccine in humans for the first time. Genomic DNA for TCRB sequencing was extracted from EDTA blood using the DNeasy Blood and Tissue Kit.

The chain was built from TRBV19 and TRBJ1-4; no confident D gene assignment can be made. The clonotype originates from a man aged 40-50 years with glioma. Sample: PBMCs, taken from a glioma patient whose treatment included an IDH1 peptide vaccine. In nucleotides, the sequence is TGTGCCAGTGGTAGGTTAGACGAAAAACTGTTTTTT. This codes for CASGRLDEKLFF. With all but the CDR3 taken from the reference TRBV19 and TRBJ1-4 genes, the full variable domain is: DGGITQSPKYLFRKEGQNVTLSCEQNLNHDAMYWYRQDPGQGLRLIYYSQIVNDFQKGDIAEGYSVSREKKESFPLTVTSAQKNPTAFYLCASGRLDEKLFFGSGTQLSVL.